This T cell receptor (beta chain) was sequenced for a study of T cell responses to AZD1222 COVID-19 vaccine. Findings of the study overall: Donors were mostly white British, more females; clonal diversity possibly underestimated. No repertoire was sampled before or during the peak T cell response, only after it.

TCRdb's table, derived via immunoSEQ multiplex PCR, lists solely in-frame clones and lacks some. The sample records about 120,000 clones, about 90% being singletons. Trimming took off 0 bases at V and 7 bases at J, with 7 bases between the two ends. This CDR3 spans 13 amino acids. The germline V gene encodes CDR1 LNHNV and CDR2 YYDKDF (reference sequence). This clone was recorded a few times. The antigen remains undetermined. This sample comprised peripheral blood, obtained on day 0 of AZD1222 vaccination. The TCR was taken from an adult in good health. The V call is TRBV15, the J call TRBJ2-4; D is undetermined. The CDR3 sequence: CATSRDRVNIQYF. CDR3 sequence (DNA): TGTGCCACCAGCAGAGATAGGGTTAACATTCAGTACTTC.